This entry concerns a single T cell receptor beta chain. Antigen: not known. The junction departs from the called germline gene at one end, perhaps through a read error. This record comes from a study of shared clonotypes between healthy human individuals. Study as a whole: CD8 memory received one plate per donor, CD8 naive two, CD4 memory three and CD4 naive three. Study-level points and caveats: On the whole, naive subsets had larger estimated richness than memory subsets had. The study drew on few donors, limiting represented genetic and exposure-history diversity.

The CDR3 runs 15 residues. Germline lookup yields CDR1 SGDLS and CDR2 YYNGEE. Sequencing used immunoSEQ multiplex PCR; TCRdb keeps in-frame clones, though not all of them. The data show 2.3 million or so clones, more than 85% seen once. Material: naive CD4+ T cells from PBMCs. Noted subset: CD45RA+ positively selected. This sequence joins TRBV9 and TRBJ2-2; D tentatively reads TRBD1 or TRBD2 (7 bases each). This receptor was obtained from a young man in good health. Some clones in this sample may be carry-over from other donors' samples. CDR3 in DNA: TGTGCCAGCAGCGACAGGGGAGGGAACCCCGGGGAGCTGTTTTTT. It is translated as CASSDRGGNPGELFF.